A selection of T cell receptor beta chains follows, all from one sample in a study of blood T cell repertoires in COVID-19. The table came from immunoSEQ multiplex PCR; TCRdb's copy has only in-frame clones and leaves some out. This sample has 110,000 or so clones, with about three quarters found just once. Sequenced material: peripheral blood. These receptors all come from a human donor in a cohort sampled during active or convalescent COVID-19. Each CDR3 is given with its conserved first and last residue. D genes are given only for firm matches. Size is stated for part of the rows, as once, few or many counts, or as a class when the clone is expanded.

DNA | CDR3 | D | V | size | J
TGTGCCAGCAGCTCCTACCCTGGTAATGAGCAGTTCTTC | CASSSYPGNEQFF | - | TRBV7-3 | - | TRBJ2-1
TGCGCCAGCAGCCAGCAGGTGACTAGCGGGAGCCGAAGCACAGATACGCAGTATTTT | CASSQQVTSGSRSTDTQYF | TRBD2 | TRBV4-3 | - | TRBJ2-3
TGTGCCAGCAGCTATCGGACAGGGGAAGGCTACACCTTC | CASSYRTGEGYTF | TRBD1 | TRBV9 | few | TRBJ1-2
TGTGCCAGCAGCGTAGATATGAGCTCTGGAAACACCATATATTTT | CASSVDMSSGNTIYF | - | TRBV9 | - | TRBJ1-3
TGTGCCAGCAGAAGGTTGGGGGGACAGGGTAACGGGGTTCGCGAGCAGTACTTC | CASRRLGGQGNGVREQYF | TRBD1 | TRBV27 | - | TRBJ2-7
TGTGCCAGCAGCTTGCAGGGGGATACGCAGTATTTT | CASSLQGDTQYF | - | TRBV7-3 | - | TRBJ2-3
TGTGCCAGCAGCTTGGTTAGCGGGGACACAGATACGCAGTATTTT | CASSLVSGDTDTQYF | TRBD2 | TRBV5-6 | - | TRBJ2-3
TGTGCCAGCTCACCGGGATCAGGGCACACTGAAGCTTTCTTT | CASSPGSGHTEAFF | - | TRBV18 | - | TRBJ1-1
TGTGCCAGCAGCGTAGGGTCCGGTATGGCCTACGAGCAGTACTTC | CASSVGSGMAYEQYF | - | TRBV9 | few | TRBJ2-7
TGCGCCAGCAGCTTACGAGGGGGAAACAATGAGCAGTTCTTC | CASSLRGGNNEQFF | - | TRBV5-1 | once | TRBJ2-1
TGTGCCAGCAGTGAATACAGGACAGCGAACACCGGGGAGCTGTTTTTT | CASSEYRTANTGELFF | - | TRBV25-1 | once | TRBJ2-2
TGTGCCAGCAGCGCGACTAGCGGGGGGGCCGACGGGGAGCTGTTTTTT | CASSATSGGADGELFF | TRBD2 | TRBV9 | - | TRBJ2-2
TGTGCCAGTAACCAGGGGCGACAAGAGACCCAGTACTTC | CASNQGRQETQYF | - | TRBV19 | - | TRBJ2-5
TGTGCCAGCAGTTACGGGGGGACAGGGACCTATGGCTACACCTTC | CASSYGGTGTYGYTF | TRBD1 | TRBV6-5 | - | TRBJ1-2
TGTGCCAGCAGCCTAGCTAGCGGGAGGCAGTATGAGCAGTTCTTC | CASSLASGRQYEQFF | TRBD2 | TRBV7-6 | - | TRBJ2-1
TGTGCCAGCAGTTTATTGCCGACAGGGAAGGAGCAGTTCTTC | CASSLLPTGKEQFF | TRBD1 | TRBV28 | - | TRBJ2-1
TGTGCCAGCAGCCCCGTGGGGGGGGTCACCCAAGAGACCCAGTACTTC | CASSPVGGVTQETQYF | TRBD2 | TRBV7-3 | - | TRBJ2-5
TGTGCCAGCAGCCAAGCATGGGGGCTCCCGTACGAGCAGTACTTC | CASSQAWGLPYEQYF | - | TRBV3-1/TRBV3-2 | - | TRBJ2-7
TGTGCCATCTCATCCTCGGGACAGGGAGATGGCTACACCTTC | CAISSSGQGDGYTF | TRBD1 | TRBV24-1 | once | TRBJ1-2
TGTGCCAGCAGTTACGGAGGGCATAGCAATCAGCCCCAGCATTTT | CASSYGGHSNQPQHF | - | TRBV6-5 | - | TRBJ1-5
TGTGCCAGCTTGGGGACAGGGGGCGATGGCTACACCTTC | CASLGTGGDGYTF | TRBD1 | TRBV27 | - | TRBJ1-2
TGTGCCAGCAGCGGTTCCCGTTCGGGGTATGAGCAGTTCTTC | CASSGSRSGYEQFF | - | TRBV9 | - | TRBJ2-1
TGTGCCAGCAGCCCGACAGGGGGCGGGTATACGCAGTATTTT | CASSPTGGGYTQYF | TRBD1 | TRBV7-9 | - | TRBJ2-3
TGTGCCAGCAGCGTAGTGAGCGGGACGGGAGGCAATGAGCAGTTCTTC | CASSVVSGTGGNEQFF | TRBD2 | TRBV9 | - | TRBJ2-1
TGTGCCAGCAGTTTAATCGGGACACCCAACACTGAAGCTTTCTTT | CASSLIGTPNTEAFF | - | TRBV28 | - | TRBJ1-1
TGTGCCAGCAGCCCCGCGGGGAACACCGGGGAGCTGTTTTTT | CASSPAGNTGELFF | - | TRBV7-9 | - | TRBJ2-2
TGCGCCAGCAGTCAATCCCCCAGGTACTTC | CASSQSPRYF | - | TRBV23-1 | - | TRBJ2-4
TGTGCCAGCAGTCCCCAGGGGGTAAGGGGGAATGAAAAACTGTTTTTT | CASSPQGVRGNEKLFF | TRBD1 | TRBV2 | once | TRBJ1-4
TGCGCCAGCAGTCAATCGAGGACAGGGATTCTTCCAGATACGCAGTATTTT | CASSQSRTGILPDTQYF | TRBD1 | TRBV23-1 | - | TRBJ2-3
TGTGCCAGCAGCCCCCAAGTCCGAGCCCTAGCTAACTATGGCTACACCTTC | CASSPQVRALANYGYTF | - | TRBV9 | - | TRBJ1-2
TGTGCCAGCAGCTTAGTTTGGACTAGCGCGAATGAGCAGTTCTTC | CASSLVWTSANEQFF | TRBD2 | TRBV7-2 | - | TRBJ2-1
TGTGCCAGCAGCCTTCTAGCGGGAGGGCGAGAGACCCAGTACTTC | CASSLLAGGRETQYF | TRBD2 | TRBV13 | - | TRBJ2-5
TGTGCCAGCAGTTGGACTAGCGGATACGAGCAGTACTTC | CASSWTSGYEQYF | TRBD2 | TRBV6-5 | - | TRBJ2-7
TGTGCCAGCAGCTTAGGACTAGCGGGGGGCAATGAGCAGTTCTTC | CASSLGLAGGNEQFF | TRBD2 | TRBV5-6 | once | TRBJ2-1
TGTGCCAGCAGCTTACAGGGTGGCGGCAATCAGCCCCAGCATTTT | CASSLQGGGNQPQHF | - | TRBV7-8 | few | TRBJ1-5
TGTGCCAGCAGTCACCACAGGGTGACTAGCGGAGACACCGGGGAGCTGTTTTTT | CASSHHRVTSGDTGELFF | TRBD2 | TRBV27 | few | TRBJ2-2
TGTGCCAGCAGCTTAGTCGGGTCCGGGGAGCTGTTTTTT | CASSLVGSGELFF | - | TRBV7-3 | - | TRBJ2-2
TGCGCCAGCAGCCAAGAACCCACGGGGTGGCTTAATGAAAAACTGTTTTTT | CASSQEPTGWLNEKLFF | - | TRBV4-3 | - | TRBJ1-4
TGTGCCAGCAGCGACTCCGGGACACCCTCCTACGAGCAGTACTTC | CASSDSGTPSYEQYF | - | TRBV7-2 | few | TRBJ2-7
TGTGCCAGCAGTTACCCCCCCTATACTCAGCCCCAGCATTTT | CASSYPPYTQPQHF | - | TRBV6-2/TRBV6-3 | - | TRBJ1-5
TGCGCCAGCACCCGTGAGGGGGGGCGCGCAGATACGCAGTATTTT | CASTREGGRADTQYF | - | TRBV5-1 | - | TRBJ2-3
TGTGCCAGCAGCCACCTAGGTGAGCAGTTCTTC | CASSHLGEQFF | - | TRBV28 | - | TRBJ2-1
TGTGCCTGGAGTACCGGGACAACGGGACTAGCCGGAGAGACCCAGTACTTC | CAWSTGTTGLAGETQYF | TRBD2 | TRBV30 | - | TRBJ2-5
TGTGCCAGCAGCACCGACAAGTACGGTGCCAAAAACATTCAGTACTTC | CASSTDKYGAKNIQYF | - | TRBV6-2/TRBV6-3 | - | TRBJ2-4
TGTGCCAGCAGCGGGGGGACAGGGAGAACTGAAGCTTTCTTT | CASSGGTGRTEAFF | TRBD1 | TRBV5-4 | few | TRBJ1-1
TGTGCCAGCAGCCAGTTACAGGGAGAGACCCAGTACTTC | CASSQLQGETQYF | - | TRBV3-1/TRBV3-2 | - | TRBJ2-5
TGCAGGCCCCCGGGGGGGGGTGAGCAGTTCTTC | CRPPGGGEQFF | TRBD2 | TRBV20-1 | - | TRBJ2-1
TGCAGTGCTAGTACAGGGACGTATTCACCCCTCCACTTT | CSASTGTYSPLHF | - | TRBV20-1 | once | TRBJ1-6
TGTGCCAGCAGCACCAACCGAGGAACCCACACTGAAGCTTTCTTT | CASSTNRGTHTEAFF | - | TRBV7-2 | - | TRBJ1-1
TGCGCCAGCAGCTGGGGGGTCTCAACCGAGCAGTACTTC | CASSWGVSTEQYF | - | TRBV5-1 | - | TRBJ2-7
TGTGCCAGCAGCGCGGTCAGGGGTGGGCATGAAAAACTGTTTTTT | CASSAVRGGHEKLFF | - | TRBV9 | - | TRBJ1-4
TGTGCCAGCAGTTTAGCGGGACAGGGGAGGACTGAAGCTTTCTTT | CASSLAGQGRTEAFF | TRBD1 | TRBV6-5 | - | TRBJ1-1
TGTGCCAGCAGTCCCTTTTCAGGGGTAGATGGGACCGGGGAGCTGTTTTTT | CASSPFSGVDGTGELFF | - | TRBV6-2/TRBV6-3 | - | TRBJ2-2
TGTGCCAGCAGTTTTCTGGGGGCGAGTCAGCCCCAGCATTTT | CASSFLGASQPQHF | - | TRBV6-2/TRBV6-3 | few | TRBJ1-5
TGTGCCAGCGCACTTGGGGGGGTCGGTGAAAAACTGTTTTTT | CASALGGVGEKLFF | - | TRBV27 | - | TRBJ1-4
TGTGCCAGCAGTATCCGACAGGGGGGTGAGCAGTTCTTC | CASSIRQGGEQFF | TRBD1 | TRBV2 | once | TRBJ2-1
TGTGCCAGCAGCTTGGTGGGACTTTACAATGAGCAGTTCTTC | CASSLVGLYNEQFF | - | TRBV5-6 | few | TRBJ2-1
TGTGCCAGCAGCCGTGGACAGGGCCTGTATGGCTACACCTTC | CASSRGQGLYGYTF | TRBD1 | TRBV5-6 | - | TRBJ1-2